These 17 T cell receptor beta chains were sequenced from one sample in a study of T cells after yellow fever vaccination. TCRdb used MiXCR to reprocess the 5' RACE reads, holding one entry per CDR3 protein. Altogether 400,000 or so distinct CDR3 sequences are present, over 15% being singletons, with the ten largest covering about a sixth. Sequenced here: PBMCs, sampled before the yellow fever booster vaccination. The receptor source for this set is a man aged 18 to 30 who received the YFV17D yellow fever vaccine.

This chain uses TRBV7-8 with TRBJ2-1, with D perhaps TRBD1 or TRBD2 (5 bases each). Germline CDR1 is SGHVS and CDR2 is FQNEAQ. This CDR3 is 17 amino acids long. Trimming shortened V by 5 bases and J by 0 bases, and 17 bases separated the two germline ends. The CDR3 DNA reads as TGTGCCAGCAGCCACGACGAGGGACCTAGCTCCTACAATGAGCAGTTCTTC. This gives the protein CASSHDEGPSSYNEQFF.

This clonotype was observed a handful of times. This sequence joins TRBV27 and TRBJ2-7, with a weak D call TRBD1 (5 bases). CDR1 and CDR2 (germline): MNHEY, SMNVEV (reference sequence). The V end was cut by 4 bases, the J end by 4 bases, with 11 bases between. This CDR3 region has 13 residues. The CDR3 region is CASSSHSGYEQYF. CDR3 coding DNA: TGTGCCAGCAGTTCCCACTCAGGGTACGAGCAGTACTTC.

This chain uses TRBV20-1 with TRBJ2-6; D is unclear. The germline V gene encodes CDR1 DFQATT and CDR2 SNEGSKA (reference sequence). This CDR3 comprises 13 residues. Trimming took off 1 base at V and 4 bases at J, with 5 bases between the two ends. As DNA, the CDR3 is TGCAGTGCTAGAGGCACCGGGGCCAACGTCCTGACTTTC. Translated, it gives CSARGTGANVLTF.

The chain uses TRBV7-9 and TRBJ1-5, with 7 bases aligning to TRBD1. Trimming removed 5 bases from V and 6 bases from J; junction bases left unmatched: 7. Germline V gives CDR1 SEHNR, CDR2 FQNEAQ (reference sequence). The CDR3 has 14 residues. The CDR3 nucleotides read TGTGCCAGCAGCCCGACAGGGAAGAGTCAGCCCCAGCATTTT. It specifies CASSPTGKSQPQHF.

This clonotype showed up just a few times. The chain joins TRBV7-9 to TRBJ2-3; 7 positions match TRBD1. The CDR3 is made up of 15 amino acids. The germline V gene has CDR1 SEHNR and CDR2 FQNEAQ (reference sequence). The junction had 8 bases not matched to a gene; V was cut back by 1 base and J by 7 bases. The CDR3 DNA sequence: TGTGCCAGCAGCTTAGACCTAGGGGGCGTACATACGCAGTATTTT. Encoded protein: CASSLDLGGVHTQYF.

The V gene is TRBV12-3 or TRBV12-4, the J gene TRBJ1-1; D is perhaps TRBD1 (5 bases). CDR3 size: 14 residues. V lost 4 bases to trimming and J lost 0 bases, with 9 bases between them. CDR3 region: CASSWKGMNTEAFF. The CDR3, as DNA: TGTGCCAGCAGTTGGAAGGGGATGAACACTGAAGCTTTCTTT.

The genes are TRBV20-1 and TRBJ2-1, with 7 bases lining up with TRBD2. The germline V gene has CDR1 DFQATT and CDR2 SNEGSKA (reference sequence). Trimming cost V 4 bases and J 2 bases; bases outside gene matches: 5. This CDR3 contains 14 residues. CDR3 in amino acids: CSANGGYTYNEQFF. The CDR3 DNA follows: TGCAGTGCTAACGGGGGGTACACCTACAATGAGCAGTTCTTC.

This chain connects TRBV7-2 to TRBJ1-5, with D hard to call. In germline, CDR1 is SGHTA, CDR2 FQGNSA. Trimming took 2 bases from V and 0 from J, leaving 14 bases between them. The CDR3 extends over 17 amino acids. CDR3 region: CASSLNSLGNSNQPQHF. DNA of the CDR3: TGTGCCAGCAGCTTAAACAGTCTCGGCAATAGCAATCAGCCCCAGCATTTT.

This clonotype has more than one count but fewer than ten. This chain uses TRBV6-5 with TRBJ2-2, with D perhaps assigned TRBD1 or TRBD2 (5 bases each). Germline V gene sequence: CDR1 MNHEY, CDR2 SVGAGI. V lost 0 bases and J lost 3, with 20 bases in between. This CDR3 region has 19 residues. CDR3 sequence: CASSYSVGDVLGYTGELFF. The CDR3 region has the DNA TGTGCCAGCAGTTACTCGGTGGGGGATGTACTTGGCTACACCGGGGAGCTGTTTTTT.

The chain has TRBV4-1 and TRBJ1-2; 9 bases map to TRBD1. J gave up 2 bases and V 1 base, and 5 bases lay outside the gene matches. Germline V gives CDR1 MGHRA, CDR2 YSYEKL. This CDR3 is 16 amino acids long. This CDR3 is CASSQAWTGENYGYTF. The CDR3 DNA follows: TGCGCCAGCAGCCAAGCCTGGACAGGGGAAAACTATGGCTACACCTTC.

This clonotype turned up a few times. The V call is TRBV6-4, the J call TRBJ1-5, with D hard to call. The CDR3 runs 17 residues. Germline loops: CDR1 MRHNA, CDR2 SNTAGT. V gave up 11 bases and J gave up 0 bases, with 23 bases separating them. The CDR3 DNA follows: TGTGCCGGATGGTGGAGAAAGCCCCTTTATAGCAATCAGCCCCAGCATTTT. It codes for CAGWWRKPLYSNQPQHF.

The rearrangement joins TRBV7-8 to TRBJ2-2; D perhaps matches TRBD2 (5 bases). Germline V gene lookup returns CDR1 SGHVS and CDR2 FQNEAQ. This CDR3 has 14 residues. V was trimmed by 2 bases and J by 6 bases, leaving 10 bases between them. The CDR3 region is CASSLQLESGELFF. In DNA form, the CDR3 reads TGTGCCAGCAGCTTACAACTAGAGTCCGGGGAGCTGTTTTTT.

The chain has TRBV11-2 and TRBJ2-7, with D perhaps TRBD2 (6 bases). Trimming took off 4 bases at V and 2 bases at J, with 18 bases between the two ends. Germline loops: CDR1 SGHAT, CDR2 FQNNGV. The CDR3 contains 16 residues. The CDR3 nucleotides are TGTGCCAGCAGCTCGCTTATCATGCGGGGACCCTACGAGCAGTACTTC. This encodes CASSSLIMRGPYEQYF.

This clonotype was seen a single time. The chain employs TRBV4-1 and TRBJ2-3; 10 bases are a match to TRBD2. CDR1 is MGHRA, CDR2 YSYEKL, per germline. The V and J ends lost 4 bases and 5 bases, in that order; junction bases with no gene match: 6. The CDR3 has 15 residues. CDR3 coding DNA: TGCGCCAGCAGCCTAACTAGCGGGGCGGTAGATACGCAGTATTTT. It is translated as CASSLTSGAVDTQYF.

This clonotype has a handful of counts. The gene calls are TRBV7-2 and TRBJ2-3; the D gene is possibly TRBD2 (7 bases). The CDR3 sequence is 15 residues long. Trimming shortened V by 1 base and J by 5 bases, and 13 bases separated the two germline ends. Germline-derived CDR1 and CDR2 are SGHTA and FQGNSA. Here the CDR3 reads CASSLVGGAGDTQYF. In DNA form, the CDR3 reads TGTGCCAGCAGCTTAGTGGGGGGGGCAGGAGATACGCAGTATTTT. Using reference TRBV7-2 and TRBJ2-3 for the parts outside the CDR3, the full variable domain is GAGVSQSPSNKVTEKGKDVELRCDPISGHTALYWYRQSLGQGLEFLIYFQGNSAPDKSGLPSDRFSAERTGGSVSTLTIQRTQQEDSAVYLCASSLVGGAGDTQYFGPGTRLTVL.

This clonotype was seen at least ten times. The genes are TRBV7-9 and TRBJ1-3; no clear D gene. Germline V lookup: CDR1 SEHNR, CDR2 FQNEAQ (reference sequence). Trimming pared 5 bases from V and 4 bases from J, leaving 6 bases between. CDR3 length: 12 amino acids. This CDR3 reads CASSQTGNTIYF. CDR3 sequence (DNA): TGTGCCAGCAGCCAGACAGGAAACACCATATATTTT.

CDR3: CASRSGATEAFF. As DNA, the CDR3 is TGTGCCAGCAGGTCAGGGGCCACTGAAGCTTTCTTT. This chain links TRBV6-5 with TRBJ1-1; tentatively, D is TRBD1 (6 bases). V was pared by 6 bases and J by 4 bases, with 9 bases between. The CDR3 length is 12 residues. The germline gives CDR1 MNHEY, CDR2 SVGAGI.